This T cell receptor (beta chain) was sequenced for a study of blood T cell repertoires in COVID-19. Clones were sequenced by immunoSEQ multiplex PCR, and TCRdb holds only the in-frame ones, with some missing. This table holds 250,000 or so clones, about 85% found once. With V trimmed by 4 bases and J by 2 bases, 10 bases remained unmatched. CDR1 is LGHNA and CDR2 is YNFKEQ in the germline V gene. The CDR3 is 17 amino acids. This chain links TRBV4-2 with TRBJ2-7; 11 bases line up with TRBD1. The receptor comes from a woman between 45 and 60 years old who had been exposed to COVID-19. Sequences were obtained from PBMCs or T cells enriched from blood (not recorded which). CDR3 coding DNA: TGTGCCAGCAGCCGTCAACCAGGGACAGGGGGAGCCTACGAGCAGTACTTC. Translating it yields CASSRQPGTGGAYEQYF.